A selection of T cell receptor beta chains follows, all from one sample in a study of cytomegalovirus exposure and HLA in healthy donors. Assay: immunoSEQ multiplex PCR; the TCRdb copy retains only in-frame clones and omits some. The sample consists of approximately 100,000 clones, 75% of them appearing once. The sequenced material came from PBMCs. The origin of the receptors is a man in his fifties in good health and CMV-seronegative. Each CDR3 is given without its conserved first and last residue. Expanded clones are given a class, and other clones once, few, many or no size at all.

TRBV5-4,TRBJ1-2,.,ASSTRQGGVRGGYT
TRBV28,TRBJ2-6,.,ASARQGANVLT
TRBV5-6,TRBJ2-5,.,ASSLETAQETQY
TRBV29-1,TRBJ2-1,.,SEEKGLAGLDEQF
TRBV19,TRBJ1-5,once,ASSIGGGLEPQH
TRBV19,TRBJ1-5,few,ASSTQNQPQH
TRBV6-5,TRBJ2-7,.,ASSLPGERAYEQY
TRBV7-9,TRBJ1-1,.,SSSLVLSGTEAF
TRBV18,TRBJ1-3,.,ASSPRTGIANTIY
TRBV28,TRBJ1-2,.,ASSPGQVGGYT
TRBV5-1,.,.,ASSLSRVDEQY
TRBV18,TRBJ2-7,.,ASSLGQGHYEQY
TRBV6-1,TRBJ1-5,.,ASSVPRADQPQH
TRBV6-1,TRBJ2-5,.,ATLRPGGGETQY
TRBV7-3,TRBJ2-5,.,ASSLGGTAQETQY
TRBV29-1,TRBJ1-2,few,SVGRVGGYT
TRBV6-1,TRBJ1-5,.,ASGGLGQPQH
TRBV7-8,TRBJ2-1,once,ASSFPRQGAARSYNEQF
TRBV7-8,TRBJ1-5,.,ASSEQGVGNQPQH
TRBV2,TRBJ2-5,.,ASSTDSPYQETQY
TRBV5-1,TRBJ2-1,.,ASSFGSASDEQF
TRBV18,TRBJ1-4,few,ASSPRSSRRNEKLF
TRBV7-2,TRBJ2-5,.,ASRYSRLEETQY
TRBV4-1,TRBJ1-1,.,ASSQTGVLEAF
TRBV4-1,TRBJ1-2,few,ASSQDFLYGYT
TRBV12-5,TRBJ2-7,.,ASGLVPPRSYEQY
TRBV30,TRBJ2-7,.,AWSSSGSTYEQY
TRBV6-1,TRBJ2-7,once,ASSGRGGPTSASSYEQY